Below, one TCR beta chain is given with its context. The antigen remains undetermined. Researchers collected 9.5 to 10 milliliters of peripheral blood from every single donor. Trimming shortened V by 0 bases and J by 0 bases, and 12 bases separated the two germline ends. From germline, CDR1 is GTSNPN and CDR2 SVGIG (reference sequence). The CDR3 has 16 amino acids. This sample was included in a study of blood T cells in healthy people across ages. Study results and limitations: One million T cells yielded diversity estimates that were considered underestimates.

It was with a sample-barcoded 5' primer and a J-beta primer mix that a second PCR of roughly 7 to 12 cycles was run. TCRdb re-called the 5' RACE reads through MiXCR, storing one row per CDR3 protein. The table lists about 1.6 million distinct CDR3 sequences, roughly 30% of them singletons. The sequence derives from a woman in her twenties or thirties in good health. The chain carries TRBV30 and TRBJ1-5; D gene ambiguous. The sample was blood. The DNA for the CDR3 is TGTGCCTGGAGTGTATCAGGACTCAATAGCAATCAGCCCCAGCATTTT. It translates to CAWSVSGLNSNQPQHF. Filled out from reference TRBV30 and TRBJ1-5, the complete variable domain reads SQTIHQWPATLVQPVGSPLSLECTVEGTSNPNLYWYRQAAGRGLQLLFYSVGIGQISSEVPQNLSASRPQDRQFILSSKKLLLSDSGFYLCAWSVSGLNSNQPQHFGDGTRLSIL.